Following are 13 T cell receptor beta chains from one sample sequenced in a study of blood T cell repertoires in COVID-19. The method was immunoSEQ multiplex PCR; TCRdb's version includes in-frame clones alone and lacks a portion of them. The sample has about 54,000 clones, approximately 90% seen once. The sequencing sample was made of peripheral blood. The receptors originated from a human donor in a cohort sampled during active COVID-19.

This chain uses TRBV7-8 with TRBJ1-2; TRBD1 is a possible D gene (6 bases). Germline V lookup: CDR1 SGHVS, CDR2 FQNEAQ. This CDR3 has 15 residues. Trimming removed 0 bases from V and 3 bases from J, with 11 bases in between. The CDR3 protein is CASSLARGTYYGYTF. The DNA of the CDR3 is TGTGCCAGCAGCTTAGCCAGGGGAACTTACTATGGCTACACCTTC.

The CDR3 reads CASSQGGLRQGTEAFF. The DNA for the CDR3 is TGCGCCAGCAGCCAAGGTGGTTTGAGGCAGGGGACTGAAGCTTTCTTT. The V call is TRBV4-1, the J call TRBJ1-1; weak D call: TRBD1 (6 bases). The CDR3 contains 16 residues. The germline V gene encodes CDR1 MGHRA and CDR2 YSYEKL. Trimming pared 1 base from V and 5 bases from J, leaving 17 bases between.

The CDR3 DNA is TGCAGCGTTCCGGAGGGGAGGGGCCTCGGCGGGGAGCTGTTTTTT. Protein sequence: CSVPEGRGLGGELFF. This sequence joins TRBV29-1 and TRBJ2-2, with 7 bases matching TRBD2. The CDR3 is 15 amino acids. J lost 7 bases, V lost 5 bases, and 13 bases had no gene match. Germline V CDR1 and CDR2: SQVTM, ANQGSEA.

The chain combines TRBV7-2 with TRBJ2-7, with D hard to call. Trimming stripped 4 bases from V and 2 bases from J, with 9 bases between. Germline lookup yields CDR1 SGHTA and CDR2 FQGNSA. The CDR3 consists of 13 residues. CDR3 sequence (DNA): TGTGCCAGCAGCTATTCGGGTACCTACGAGCAGTACTTC. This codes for CASSYSGTYEQYF.

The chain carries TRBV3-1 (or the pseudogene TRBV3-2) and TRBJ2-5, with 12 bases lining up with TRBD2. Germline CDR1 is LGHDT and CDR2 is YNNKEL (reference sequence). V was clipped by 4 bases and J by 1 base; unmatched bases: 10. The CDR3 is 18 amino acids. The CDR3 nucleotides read TGTGCCAGCAGCCCCCGACTAGCGGGAGTTGCCCCCCAAGAGACCCAGTACTTC. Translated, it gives CASSPRLAGVAPQETQYF.

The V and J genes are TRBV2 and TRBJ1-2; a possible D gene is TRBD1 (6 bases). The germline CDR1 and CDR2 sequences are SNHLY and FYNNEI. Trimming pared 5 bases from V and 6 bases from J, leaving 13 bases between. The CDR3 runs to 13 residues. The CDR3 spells CASSLQGDNGYTF. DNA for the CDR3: TGTGCCAGCAGTTTACAGGGTGACAATGGCTACACCTTC.

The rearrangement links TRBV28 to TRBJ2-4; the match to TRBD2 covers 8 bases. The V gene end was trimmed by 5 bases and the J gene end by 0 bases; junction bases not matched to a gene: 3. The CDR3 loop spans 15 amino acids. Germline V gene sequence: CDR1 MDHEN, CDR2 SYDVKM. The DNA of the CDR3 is TGTGCCAGCAGTACTAGCGGATTAGCCAAAAACATTCAGTACTTC. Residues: CASSTSGLAKNIQYF.

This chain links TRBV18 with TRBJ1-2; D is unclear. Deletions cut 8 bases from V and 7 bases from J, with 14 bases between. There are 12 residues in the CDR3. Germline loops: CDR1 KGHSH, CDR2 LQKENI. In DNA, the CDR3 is TGTGCCAGCCCCTCCTTCCGGTGTGGCTACACCTTC. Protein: CASPSFRCGYTF.

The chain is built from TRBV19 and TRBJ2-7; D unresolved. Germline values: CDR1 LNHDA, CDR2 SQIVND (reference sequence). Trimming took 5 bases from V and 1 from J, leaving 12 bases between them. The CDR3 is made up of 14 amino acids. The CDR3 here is CASSPLGRSYEQYF. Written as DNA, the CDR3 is TGTGCCAGTAGTCCCCTTGGCAGGTCCTACGAGCAGTACTTC. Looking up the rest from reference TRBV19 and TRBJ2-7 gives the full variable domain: DGGITQSPKYLFRKEGQNVTLSCEQNLNHDAMYWYRQDPGQGLRLIYYSQIVNDFQKGDIAEGYSVSREKKESFPLTVTSAQKNPTAFYLCASSPLGRSYEQYFGPGTRLTVT.

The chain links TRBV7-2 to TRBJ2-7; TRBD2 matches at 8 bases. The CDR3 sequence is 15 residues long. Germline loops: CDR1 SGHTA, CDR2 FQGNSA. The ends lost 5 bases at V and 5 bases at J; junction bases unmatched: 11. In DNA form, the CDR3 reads TGTGCCAGCAGCAAAAAACCGGGAGGGCCCCACGAGCAGTACTTC. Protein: CASSKKPGGPHEQYF.

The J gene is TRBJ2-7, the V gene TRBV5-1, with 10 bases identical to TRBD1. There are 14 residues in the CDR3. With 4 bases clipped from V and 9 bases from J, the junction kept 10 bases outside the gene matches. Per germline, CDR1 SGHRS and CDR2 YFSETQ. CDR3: CASSSRDRGRMQYF. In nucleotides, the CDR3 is TGCGCCAGCAGCAGCCGGGACAGGGGAAGGATGCAGTACTTC. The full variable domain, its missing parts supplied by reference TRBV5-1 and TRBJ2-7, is KAGVTQTPRYLIKTRGQQVTLSCSPISGHRSVSWYQQTPGQGLQFLFEYFSETQRNKGNFPGRFSGRQFSNSRSEMNVSTLELGDSALYLCASSSRDRGRMQYFGPGTRLTVT.

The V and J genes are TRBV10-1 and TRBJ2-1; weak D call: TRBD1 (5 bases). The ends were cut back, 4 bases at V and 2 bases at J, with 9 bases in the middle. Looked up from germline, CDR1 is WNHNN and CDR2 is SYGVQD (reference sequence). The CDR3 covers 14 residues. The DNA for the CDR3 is TGCGCCAGCAGTGGGGGCGTCCCCTACAATGAGCAGTTCTTC. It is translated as CASSGGVPYNEQFF.

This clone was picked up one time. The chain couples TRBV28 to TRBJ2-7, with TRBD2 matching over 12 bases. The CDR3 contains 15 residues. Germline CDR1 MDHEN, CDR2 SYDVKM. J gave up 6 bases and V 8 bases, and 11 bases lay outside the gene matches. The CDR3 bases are TGTGCCAGCGGATCTAGCGGGGGGGCGCTTACCGAGCAGTACTTC. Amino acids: CASGSSGGALTEQYF.